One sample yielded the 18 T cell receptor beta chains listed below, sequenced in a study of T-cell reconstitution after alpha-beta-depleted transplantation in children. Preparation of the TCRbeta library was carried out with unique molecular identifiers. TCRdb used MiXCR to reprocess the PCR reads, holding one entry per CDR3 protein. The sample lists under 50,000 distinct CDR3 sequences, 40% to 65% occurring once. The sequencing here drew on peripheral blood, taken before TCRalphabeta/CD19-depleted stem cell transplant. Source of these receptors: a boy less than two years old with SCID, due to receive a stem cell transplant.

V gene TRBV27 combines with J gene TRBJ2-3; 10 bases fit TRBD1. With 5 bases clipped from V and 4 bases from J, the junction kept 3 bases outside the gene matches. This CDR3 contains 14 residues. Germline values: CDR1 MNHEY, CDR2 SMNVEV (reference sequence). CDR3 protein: CASSPGTGADTQYF. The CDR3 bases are TGTGCCAGCAGTCCTGGGACAGGGGCAGATACGCAGTATTTT.

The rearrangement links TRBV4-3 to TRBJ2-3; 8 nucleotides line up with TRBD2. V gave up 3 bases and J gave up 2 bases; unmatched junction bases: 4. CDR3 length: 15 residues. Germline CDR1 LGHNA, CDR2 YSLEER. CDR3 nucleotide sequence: TGCGCCAGCAGCCAGCGGGGGGCCCCCACAGATACGCAGTATTTT. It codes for CASSQRGAPTDTQYF.

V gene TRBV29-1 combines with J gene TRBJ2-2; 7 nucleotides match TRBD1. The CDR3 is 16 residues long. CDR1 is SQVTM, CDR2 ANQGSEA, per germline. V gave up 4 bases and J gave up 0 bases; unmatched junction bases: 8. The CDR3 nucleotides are TGCAGCGTTGTTACAGGGGACAAAACGAACACCGGGGAGCTGTTTTTT. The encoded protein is CSVVTGDKTNTGELFF.

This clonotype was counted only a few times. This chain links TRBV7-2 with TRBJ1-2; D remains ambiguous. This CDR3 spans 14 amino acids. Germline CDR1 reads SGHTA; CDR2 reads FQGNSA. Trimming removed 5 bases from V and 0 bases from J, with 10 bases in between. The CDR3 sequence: CASSPLVSNYGYTF. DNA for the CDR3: TGTGCCAGCAGCCCGCTGGTCTCTAACTATGGCTACACCTTC. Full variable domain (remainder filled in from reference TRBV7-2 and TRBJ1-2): GAGVSQSPSNKVTEKGKDVELRCDPISGHTALYWYRQSLGQGLEFLIYFQGNSAPDKSGLPSDRFSAERTGGSVSTLTIQRTQQEDSAVYLCASSPLVSNYGYTFGSGTRLTVV.

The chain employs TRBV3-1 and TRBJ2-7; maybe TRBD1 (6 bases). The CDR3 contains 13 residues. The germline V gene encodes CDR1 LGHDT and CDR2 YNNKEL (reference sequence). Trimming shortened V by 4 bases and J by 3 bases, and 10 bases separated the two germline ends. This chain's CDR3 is CASSPPGDYEQYF. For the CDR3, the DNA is TGTGCCAGCAGCCCCCCAGGGGACTACGAGCAGTACTTC.

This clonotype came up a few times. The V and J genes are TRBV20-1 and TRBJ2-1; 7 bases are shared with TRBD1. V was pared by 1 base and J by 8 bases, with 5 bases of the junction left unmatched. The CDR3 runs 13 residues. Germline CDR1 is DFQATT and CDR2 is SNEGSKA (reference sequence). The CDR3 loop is CSARGAGGDEQFF. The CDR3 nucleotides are TGCAGTGCTAGAGGGGCAGGGGGAGATGAGCAGTTCTTC.

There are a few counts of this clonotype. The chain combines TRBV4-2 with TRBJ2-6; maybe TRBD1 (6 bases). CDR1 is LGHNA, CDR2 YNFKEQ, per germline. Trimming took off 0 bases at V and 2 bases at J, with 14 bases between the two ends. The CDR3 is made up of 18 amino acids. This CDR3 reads CASSQDPGGRTGANVLTF. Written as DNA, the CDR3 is TGTGCCAGCAGCCAAGATCCTGGGGGCCGAACTGGGGCCAACGTCCTGACTTTC.

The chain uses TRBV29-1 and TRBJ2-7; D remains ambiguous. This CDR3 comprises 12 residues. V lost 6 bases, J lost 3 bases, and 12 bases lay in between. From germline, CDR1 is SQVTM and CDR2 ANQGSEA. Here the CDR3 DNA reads TGCAGCGTCTGTTTGGACGGCTACGAGCAGTACTTC. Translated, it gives CSVCLDGYEQYF.

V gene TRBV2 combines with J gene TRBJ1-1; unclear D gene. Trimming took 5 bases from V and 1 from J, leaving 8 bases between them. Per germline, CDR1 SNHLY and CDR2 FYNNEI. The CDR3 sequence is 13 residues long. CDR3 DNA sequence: TGTGCCAGCAGTCCGGACGGGAACACTGAAGCTTTCTTT. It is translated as CASSPDGNTEAFF.

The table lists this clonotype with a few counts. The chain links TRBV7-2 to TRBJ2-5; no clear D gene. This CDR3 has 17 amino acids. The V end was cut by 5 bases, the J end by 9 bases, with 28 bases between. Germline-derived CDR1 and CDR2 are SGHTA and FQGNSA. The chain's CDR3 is CASSAWGRVSLGSPQYF. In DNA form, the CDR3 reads TGTGCCAGCAGCGCTTGGGGAAGAGTTTCCCTTGGGTCGCCCCAGTACTTC.

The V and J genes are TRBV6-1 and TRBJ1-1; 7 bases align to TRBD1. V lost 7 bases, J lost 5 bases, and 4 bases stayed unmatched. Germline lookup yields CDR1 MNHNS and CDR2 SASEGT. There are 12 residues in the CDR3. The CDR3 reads CASTGGSTEAFF. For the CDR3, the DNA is TGTGCCAGCACAGGGGGGTCAACTGAAGCTTTCTTT.

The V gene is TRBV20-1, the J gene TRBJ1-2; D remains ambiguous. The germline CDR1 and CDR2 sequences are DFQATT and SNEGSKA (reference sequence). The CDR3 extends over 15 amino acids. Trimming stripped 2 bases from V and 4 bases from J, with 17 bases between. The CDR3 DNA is TGCAGTGCTAGACCTAGAGGTCAGAGGACCTATGGCTACACCTTC. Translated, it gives CSARPRGQRTYGYTF.

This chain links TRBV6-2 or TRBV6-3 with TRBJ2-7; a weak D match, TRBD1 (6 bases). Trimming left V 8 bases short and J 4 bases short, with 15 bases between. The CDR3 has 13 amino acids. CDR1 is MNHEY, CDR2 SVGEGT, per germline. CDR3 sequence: CASAEQGNYEQYF. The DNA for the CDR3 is TGTGCCAGCGCCGAGCAGGGGAATTACGAGCAGTACTTC.

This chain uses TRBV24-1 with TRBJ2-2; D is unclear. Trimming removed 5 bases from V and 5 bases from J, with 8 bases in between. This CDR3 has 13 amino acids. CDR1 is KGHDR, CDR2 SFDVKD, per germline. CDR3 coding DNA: TGTGCCACCAGTGGCGTTACAACCGGGGAGCTGTTTTTT. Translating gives CATSGVTTGELFF.

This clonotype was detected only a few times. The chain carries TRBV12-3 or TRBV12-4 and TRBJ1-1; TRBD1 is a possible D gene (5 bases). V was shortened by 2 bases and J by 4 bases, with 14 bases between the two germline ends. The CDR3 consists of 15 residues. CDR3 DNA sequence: TGTGCCAGCAGTTTATTGGGGGGTATGGGCACTGAAGCTTTCTTT. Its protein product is CASSLLGGMGTEAFF.

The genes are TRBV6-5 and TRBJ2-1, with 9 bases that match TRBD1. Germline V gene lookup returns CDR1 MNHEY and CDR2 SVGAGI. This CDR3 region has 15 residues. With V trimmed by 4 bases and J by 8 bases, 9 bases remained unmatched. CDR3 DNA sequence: TGTGCCAGCAGTTCACGACAGGGGGGGTACGATGAGCAGTTCTTC. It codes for CASSSRQGGYDEQFF.

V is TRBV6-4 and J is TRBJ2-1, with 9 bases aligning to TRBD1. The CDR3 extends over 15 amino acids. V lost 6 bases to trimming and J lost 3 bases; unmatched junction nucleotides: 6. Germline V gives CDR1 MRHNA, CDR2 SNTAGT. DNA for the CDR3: TGTGCCAGCAGCACCGGGACAGGGAACTACAATGAGCAGTTCTTC. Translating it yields CASSTGTGNYNEQFF.

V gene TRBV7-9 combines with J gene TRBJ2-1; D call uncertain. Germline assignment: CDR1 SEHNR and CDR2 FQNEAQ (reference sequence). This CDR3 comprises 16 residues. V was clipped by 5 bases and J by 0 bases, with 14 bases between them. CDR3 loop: CASSPPQASSYNEQFF. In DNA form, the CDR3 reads TGTGCCAGCAGCCCCCCGCAAGCGAGCTCCTACAATGAGCAGTTCTTC.